The rows below give T cell receptor beta chains drawn from one sample of a study of T cell responses to AZD1222 COVID-19 vaccine. The table came from immunoSEQ multiplex PCR; TCRdb's copy has only in-frame clones and leaves some out. The sample shows some 110,000 clones, approximately 90% of them seen only once. Source: peripheral blood, taken 28 days after the second AZD1222 dose. The receptor source for this set is an adult who received the AZD1222 COVID-19 vaccine. The CDR3 runs from the conserved cysteine through the conserved F or W. D genes are given only for firm matches. Some rows mark clone size as missing; the rest say once, few, many or name a class of expanded clone.

v_gene	abundance	d_gene	j_gene	CDR3nt	CDR3aa
TRBV29-1	-	-	TRBJ1-1	TGCAGCCTCCGGGGGACGGGCACTGAAGCTTTCTTT	CSLRGTGTEAFF
TRBV4-2	-	TRBD2	TRBJ2-5	TGTGCCAGCAGCCAAGGACTAGCGGGGGCGGGGGAGACCCAGTACTTC	CASSQGLAGAGETQYF
TRBV5-8	once	TRBD1	TRBJ2-1	TGTGCCAGCAGTACCCGGGACAGGGTTCTCATTGGCTACAATGAGCAGTTCTTC	CASSTRDRVLIGYNEQFF
TRBV11-2	once	-	TRBJ1-2	TGTGCCAGCAGCTTAGCTGGGAGTTCTTATGGCTACACCTTC	CASSLAGSSYGYTF
TRBV7-6	-	TRBD2	TRBJ2-1	TGTGCCAGCAGTCCTCAAGCGGGAGGGCATGAGCAGTTCTTC	CASSPQAGGHEQFF
TRBV9	-	TRBD2	TRBJ2-3	TGTGCCAGCAGCTCCTCCTTGCGGGAGGGTACCACAGATACGCAGTATTTT	CASSSSLREGTTDTQYF
TRBV11-1	-	-	TRBJ1-2	TGTGCCAGCAGCTCCCCGTCTATGAGGAACTATGGCTACACCTTC	CASSSPSMRNYGYTF
TRBV7-2	-	TRBD2	TRBJ2-1	TGTGCCAGCAGCTACGGCGGGGGGGCCACCTACAATGAGCAGTTCTTC	CASSYGGGATYNEQFF
TRBV21-1	-	-	TRBJ2-7	TGTGCCAGCAGCAACCGAGGGGGCCATCTCTACGAGCAGTACTTC	CASSNRGGHLYEQYF
TRBV19	-	-	TRBJ2-1	TGTGCCAGTAGTACCCCCTACACCTACCCTGAGCAGTTCTTC	CASSTPYTYPEQFF
TRBV7-9	-	-	TRBJ2-3	TGTGCCAGCAGCTTAGGGGTCGGGGGCACAGATACGCAGTATTTT	CASSLGVGGTDTQYF
TRBV9	-	-	TRBJ2-1	TGTGCCAGCAGCGGAGCTGAGCAGTTCTTC	CASSGAEQFF
TRBV14	-	-	TRBJ1-1	TGTGCCAGCAGCGGACCGGAGGGTTCGGCTTTCTTT	CASSGPEGSAFF
TRBV6-5	-	-	TRBJ1-5	TGTGCCAGCAAGCAGGGATTCAATCAGCCCCAGCATTTT	CASKQGFNQPQHF
TRBV5-1	-	-	TRBJ2-5	TGCGCCAGCAGCTTAGCACATGAGACCCAGTACTTC	CASSLAHETQYF
TRBV6-5	-	-	TRBJ2-7	TGTGCCAGCAGTTACTCGACAGTACCAAAAAACGAGCAGTACTTC	CASSYSTVPKNEQYF
TRBV6-5	-	TRBD1	TRBJ2-7	TGTGCCAGCAGCGGGACAGCCGAAGTCCACGAGCAGTACTTC	CASSGTAEVHEQYF
TRBV6-5	-	TRBD1	TRBJ1-6	TGTGCCAGCAGTTACATACCAGGGGGCGGATCACCCCTCCACTTT	CASSYIPGGGSPLHF
TRBV6-5	-	TRBD1	TRBJ1-6	TGTGCCAGCCTTTCCCGGGACAGCCTGAATTCACCCCTCCACTTT	CASLSRDSLNSPLHF
TRBV12-3/TRBV12-4	-	TRBD2	TRBJ2-1	TGTGCCACCAGCGGGAGCTCCTACAATGAGCAGTTCTTC	CATSGSSYNEQFF
TRBV7-9	-	-	TRBJ2-1	TGTGCCAGCAGCTTCCCCGATTTTAGCTCCTACAATGAGCAGTTCTTC	CASSFPDFSSYNEQFF
TRBV4-3	-	TRBD1	TRBJ1-4	TGCGCCAGCAGCCAAGAGAGACAGGGGGCGGGAGAAAAACTGTTTTTT	CASSQERQGAGEKLFF
TRBV7-9	-	TRBD1	TRBJ2-6	TGTGCCAGCAGCGTGGGACAGGTACTCTACGTCCTGACTTTC	CASSVGQVLYVLTF
TRBV3-1/TRBV3-2	-	-	TRBJ2-1	TGTGCCAGCAGCCAAGAAGGACTACTCTACAATGAGCAGTTCTTC	CASSQEGLLYNEQFF
TRBV30	-	TRBD1	TRBJ1-4	TGTGCATTAGGGACAGCTAATGAAAAACTGTTTTTT	CALGTANEKLFF
TRBV5-1	-	-	TRBJ2-2	TGCGCCAGCAGCTTGGCGAGTGGGGGTACCGGGGAGCTGTTTTTT	CASSLASGGTGELFF
TRBV28	-	-	TRBJ2-3	TGTGCCAGCAGTCCACCCAACGGACTAACAGATACGCAGTATTTT	CASSPPNGLTDTQYF
TRBV4-2	-	-	TRBJ1-2	TGTGCCAGCAGCCAAGATAGGTCAGGGAATCGCGCCTATGGCTACACCTTC	CASSQDRSGNRAYGYTF
TRBV12-3/TRBV12-4	once	-	TRBJ2-4	TGTGCCAGCAGTCCCTACGGCAAAAACATTCAGTACTTC	CASSPYGKNIQYF
TRBV19	few	TRBD1	TRBJ1-2	TGTGCCAGTAGTATGGGACAGGCGATTTACACCTTC	CASSMGQAIYTF
TRBV10-3	-	-	TRBJ1-1	TGTGCCATCAGTGAGCGGGGAATAACTGAAGCTTTCTTT	CAISERGITEAFF
TRBV30	-	TRBD2	TRBJ2-1	TGTGCCTGGAGTGGGGATAACTATATAGCGGGACGGGGCAATGAGCAGTTCTTC	CAWSGDNYIAGRGNEQFF
TRBV7-6	-	-	TRBJ1-2	TGTGCCAGCAGCTTACGATGGAACTATGGCTACACCTTC	CASSLRWNYGYTF
TRBV4-3	-	-	TRBJ1-3	TGCGCCAGCAGCCAAGATATGTCCAACTCTGGAAACACCATATATTTT	CASSQDMSNSGNTIYF
TRBV2	-	-	TRBJ1-5	TGTGCCAGCAGTTTGGCAGCCAATCAGCCCCAGCATTTT	CASSLAANQPQHF
TRBV6-5	-	TRBD2	TRBJ2-5	TGTGCCAGCAGGGAGCTAGCGGGGAGGGGAGAGACCCAGTACTTC	CASRELAGRGETQYF
TRBV5-1	once	-	TRBJ2-7	TGCGCCAGCAGCTTGGTCGGGGGCGATAACTACGAGCAGTACTTC	CASSLVGGDNYEQYF
TRBV6-5	-	TRBD1	TRBJ1-2	TGTGCCAGCAGACCCGGGACAGGGAGTCCGGGCTACACCTTC	CASRPGTGSPGYTF
TRBV18	-	-	TRBJ1-5	TGTGCCAGCTCCTTTGAGGGGGGGAATCAGCCCCAGCATTTT	CASSFEGGNQPQHF
TRBV5-1	-	-	TRBJ2-3	TGCGCCAGCAGCCCCTACGTGGGGACAGATACGCAGTATTTT	CASSPYVGTDTQYF
TRBV7-9	-	-	TRBJ1-1	TGTGCCAGCAGCTTAGGTGGGGGGCTGGGTGCTTTCTTT	CASSLGGGLGAFF
TRBV6-5	-	-	TRBJ1-1	TGTGCCAGCAGTTACTCGACAGGCATGAACACTGAAGCTTTCTTT	CASSYSTGMNTEAFF
TRBV7-2	-	-	TRBJ2-1	TGTGCCAGCAGCTTAGTAGGCGGGGCGATGGGCAATGAGCAGTTCTTC	CASSLVGGAMGNEQFF
TRBV10-3	-	TRBD1	TRBJ2-7	TGTGCCATCAGGGGGACAGGGGGCTGGTTGCAGTACTTC	CAIRGTGGWLQYF
TRBV2	-	TRBD1	TRBJ1-2	TGTGCCAGCAGTGAGGTGTCAGGGGGAGGGTCTGGCTACACCTTC	CASSEVSGGGSGYTF
TRBV14	-	-	TRBJ2-7	TGTGCCAGCAGCCAAGATGCCCGGATCTCCTACGAGCAGTACTTC	CASSQDARISYEQYF
TRBV9	few	-	TRBJ1-1	TGTGCCAGCAGCCCCCGGACAGCGAACACTGAAGCTTTCTTT	CASSPRTANTEAFF
TRBV15	-	-	TRBJ2-7	TGTGCGTCCGGGACCCTCTACGAGCAGTACTTC	CASGTLYEQYF
TRBV18	-	-	TRBJ1-2	TGTGCCAGCTCAGGGCAGGGGAGCCTCTTGGAAAAAGGCTACACCTTC	CASSGQGSLLEKGYTF
TRBV7-3	-	TRBD1	TRBJ1-2	TGTGCCAGCAGACAGACAGGGGACTATGGCTACACCTTC	CASRQTGDYGYTF